This T cell receptor (beta chain) was found in a study of T cells after yellow fever vaccination. This clonotype was seen more than once but under ten times. Trimming took 5 bases from V and 0 from J; bases not matched to a gene: 6. CDR3 length equals 15 residues. Germline V CDR1 and CDR2: SEHNR, FQNEAQ (reference sequence). TCRdb re-analysed the 5' RACE reads in MiXCR, keeping a single row per CDR3 protein. The top ten clones hold roughly 3% of a sample with 150,000 to 200,000 distinct CDR3 sequences, 5.5% to 8% of them seen once. The material was CD4+ T cells sorted from PBMCs, obtained on the day of the first yellow fever vaccination. The genes are TRBV7-9 and TRBJ1-2, with TRBD1 identical over 7 bases. The receptor was derived from a man aged 18 to 29 who received the YFV17D yellow fever vaccine. CDR3 coding DNA: TGTGCCAGCAGCCCTGACAGGGCTTCTAACTATGGCTACACCTTC. Translation gives CASSPDRASNYGYTF. The whole variable domain, filled in from reference TRBV7-9 and TRBJ1-2, reads DTGVSQNPRHKITKRGQNVTFRCDPISEHNRLYWYRQTLGQGPEFLTYFQNEAQLEKSRLLSDRFSAERPKGSFSTLEIQRTEQGDSAMYLCASSPDRASNYGYTFGSGTRLTVV.